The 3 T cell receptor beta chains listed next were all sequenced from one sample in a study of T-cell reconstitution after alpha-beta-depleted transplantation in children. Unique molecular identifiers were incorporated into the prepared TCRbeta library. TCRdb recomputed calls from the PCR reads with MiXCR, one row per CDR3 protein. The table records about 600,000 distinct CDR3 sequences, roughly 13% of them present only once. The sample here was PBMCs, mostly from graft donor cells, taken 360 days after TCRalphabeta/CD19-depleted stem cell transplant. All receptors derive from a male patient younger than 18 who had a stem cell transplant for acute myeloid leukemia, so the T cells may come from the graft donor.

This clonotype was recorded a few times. This chain's CDR3 is CASSVGMADTQYF. CDR3 in DNA: TGTGCCAGCAGTGTCGGGATGGCAGATACGCAGTATTTT. The chain couples TRBV25-1 to TRBJ2-3; D is perhaps TRBD2 (5 bases). V lost 4 bases to trimming and J lost 4 bases, with 9 bases between them. This CDR3 has 13 amino acids. In germline, CDR1 is MGHDK, CDR2 SYGVNS.

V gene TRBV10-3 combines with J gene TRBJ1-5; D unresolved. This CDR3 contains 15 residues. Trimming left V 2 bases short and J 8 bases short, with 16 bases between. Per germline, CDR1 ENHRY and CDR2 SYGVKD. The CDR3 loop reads CAISEGPPGDEPQHF. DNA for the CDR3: TGTGCCATCAGTGAGGGACCACCAGGCGATGAGCCCCAGCATTTT.

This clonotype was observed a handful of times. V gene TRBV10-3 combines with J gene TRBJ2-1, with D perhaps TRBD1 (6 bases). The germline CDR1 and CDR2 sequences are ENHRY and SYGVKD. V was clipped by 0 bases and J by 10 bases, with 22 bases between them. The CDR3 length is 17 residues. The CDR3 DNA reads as TGTGCCATCAGTGAGTCGATAACAGGGCCCCTAGGGGTAGAGCAGTTCTTC. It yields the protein CAISESITGPLGVEQFF.